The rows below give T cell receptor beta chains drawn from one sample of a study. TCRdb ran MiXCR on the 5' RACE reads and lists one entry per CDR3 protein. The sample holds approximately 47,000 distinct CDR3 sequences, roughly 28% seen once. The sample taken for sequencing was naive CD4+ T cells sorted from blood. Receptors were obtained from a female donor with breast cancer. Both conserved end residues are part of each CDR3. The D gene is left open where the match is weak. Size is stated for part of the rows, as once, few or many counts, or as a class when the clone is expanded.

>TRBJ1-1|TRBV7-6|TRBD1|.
CASSSHPQGIGTEAFF
TGTGCCAGCAGCTCTCACCCACAGGGGATAGGGACTGAAGCTTTCTTT
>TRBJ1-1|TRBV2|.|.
CASSEGHTLNTEAFF
TGTGCCAGCAGTGAAGGACACACCTTGAACACTGAAGCTTTCTTT
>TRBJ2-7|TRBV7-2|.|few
CASSKDNVYEQYF
TGTGCCAGCAGTAAAGACAACGTCTACGAGCAGTACTTC
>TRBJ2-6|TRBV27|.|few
CASSPASAGANVLTF
TGTGCCAGCAGTCCTGCATCAGCTGGGGCCAACGTCCTGACTTTC
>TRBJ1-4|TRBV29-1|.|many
CSVDAGSGEKLFF
TGCAGCGTTGATGCGGGCAGCGGGGAAAAACTGTTTTTT
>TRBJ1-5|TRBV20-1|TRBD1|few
CSARTGVVQPQHF
TGCAGTGCTCGTACAGGGGTAGTGCAGCCCCAGCATTTT
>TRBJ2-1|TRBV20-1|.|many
CSALGRNEQFF
TGCAGTGCTCTTGGGCGCAATGAGCAGTTCTTC
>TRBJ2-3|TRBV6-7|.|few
CASLWLDTQYF
TGTGCCAGCCTTTGGCTAGATACGCAGTATTTT
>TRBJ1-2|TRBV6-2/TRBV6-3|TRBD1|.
CATADRIGYGYTF
TGTGCCACCGCGGACAGGATTGGCTATGGCTACACCTTC
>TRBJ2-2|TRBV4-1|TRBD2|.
CASSQVRLAHTGELFF
TGCGCCAGCAGCCAAGTCCGACTAGCGCACACCGGGGAGCTGTTTTTT